This TCR beta chain was recorded in a study of blood T cell repertoires in COVID-19. The CDR3 spans 16 residues. The germline V gene encodes CDR1 SGHVS and CDR2 FQNEAQ. About this clone itself: At one of its ends the junction is not consistent with the germline gene, which may arise from a read error.

Sequencing was performed with immunoSEQ multiplex PCR; in TCRdb, only in-frame clones are kept and a portion is missing. There are hundreds of thousands of clones in the sample; roughly 87% occur only once, and around 0.9% lies in the top ten. Material: peripheral blood. The chain uses TRBV7-8 and TRBJ2-7; weak D call: TRBD2 (6 bases). The TCR was taken from a man younger than 35 with COVID-19, enrolled during active disease. In nucleotides, the CDR3 is TGTGCCAGCAGCCCCGGGGAGACGGGAGTCTCCCACGAGCAGTACTTC. This gives the protein CASSPGETGVSHEQYF.